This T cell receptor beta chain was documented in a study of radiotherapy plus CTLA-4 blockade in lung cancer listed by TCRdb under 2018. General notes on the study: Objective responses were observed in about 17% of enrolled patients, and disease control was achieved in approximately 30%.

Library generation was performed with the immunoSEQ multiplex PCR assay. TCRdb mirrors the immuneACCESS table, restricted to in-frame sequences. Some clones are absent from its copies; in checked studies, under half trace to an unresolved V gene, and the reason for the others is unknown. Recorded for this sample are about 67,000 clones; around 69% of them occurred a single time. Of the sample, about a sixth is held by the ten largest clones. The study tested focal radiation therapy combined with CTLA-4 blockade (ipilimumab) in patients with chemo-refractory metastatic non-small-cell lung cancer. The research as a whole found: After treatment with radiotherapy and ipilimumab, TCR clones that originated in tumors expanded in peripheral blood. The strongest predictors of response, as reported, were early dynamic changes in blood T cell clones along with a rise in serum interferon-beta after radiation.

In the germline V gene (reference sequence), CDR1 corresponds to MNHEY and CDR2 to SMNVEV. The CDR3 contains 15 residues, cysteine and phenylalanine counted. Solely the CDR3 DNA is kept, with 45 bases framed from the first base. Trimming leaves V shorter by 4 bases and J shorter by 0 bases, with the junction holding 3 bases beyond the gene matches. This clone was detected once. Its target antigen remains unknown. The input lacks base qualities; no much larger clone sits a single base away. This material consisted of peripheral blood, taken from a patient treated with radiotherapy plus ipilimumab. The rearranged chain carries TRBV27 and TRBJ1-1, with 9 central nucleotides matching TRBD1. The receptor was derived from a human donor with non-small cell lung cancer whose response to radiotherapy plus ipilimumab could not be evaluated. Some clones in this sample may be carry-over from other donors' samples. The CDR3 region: CASSWDRALNTEAFF. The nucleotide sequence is TGTGCCAGCAGTTGGGACAGGGCCTTGAACACTGAAGCTTTCTTT.